Listed here are 30 T cell receptor beta chains from one sample, sequenced in a study of CD8 T cells in Susac syndrome. RNA in amounts of roughly 0.45 to 1 ug was reverse transcribed with random hexamers. TCRdb redid the calling of the immunoSEQ multiplex PCR reads with MiXCR, one entry per CDR3 protein. The sample has roughly 150,000 distinct CDR3 sequences; roughly 93% are singletons. Sequenced input: CD4+ T cells from PBMCs. These receptors came from a human donor in good health.

V and J are TRBV3-1 and TRBJ1-1; the D is unclear. Trimming cost V 4 bases and J 1 base, with 19 bases left between them. Germline loops: CDR1 LGHDT, CDR2 YNNKEL (reference sequence). CDR3 size: 17 residues. The CDR3 loop reads CASSPRGIVGRNTEAFF. The DNA for the CDR3 is TGTGCCAGCAGCCCGAGAGGGATCGTGGGAAGGAACACTGAAGCTTTCTTT.

This chain joins TRBV20-1 and TRBJ2-3; the match to TRBD2 covers 10 bases. V lost 6 bases and J lost 1; bases outside the gene matches: 1. The CDR3 has 13 amino acids. Per the germline V gene, CDR1 is DFQATT and CDR2 is SNEGSKA (reference sequence). DNA for the CDR3: TGCAGTGCCGGACTAGCGGGCACAGATACGCAGTATTTT. This encodes CSAGLAGTDTQYF.

The V call is TRBV2, the J call TRBJ2-4; TRBD1 agrees at 9 bases. CDR3 size: 12 residues. Germline V lookup: CDR1 SNHLY, CDR2 FYNNEI. The J segment lost 15 bases and the V segment lost 4 bases, leaving 7 bases of the junction unmatched. CDR3 coding DNA: TGTGCCAGCAGTGCCCTGGGACAGGGCCCGTACTTC. This gives the protein CASSALGQGPYF.

This sequence joins TRBV6-5 and TRBJ1-1, with D hard to call. The V gene's germline CDR1 is MNHEY and CDR2 SVGAGI. CDR3 length: 14 residues. V gave up 0 bases and J gave up 1 base, with 6 bases separating them. This CDR3 reads CASSYSPANTEAFF. The CDR3 DNA sequence: TGTGCCAGCAGTTACTCGCCGGCGAACACTGAAGCTTTCTTT.

The chain links TRBV6-5 to TRBJ1-3; maybe TRBD1 (6 bases). This CDR3 contains 16 residues. V lost 2 bases and J 1 base, leaving 12 bases between the germline ends. In germline, CDR1 is MNHEY, CDR2 SVGAGI. The CDR3 reads CASSYGQPESGNTIYF. CDR3 DNA: TGTGCCAGCAGTTACGGACAGCCGGAATCTGGAAACACCATATATTTT.

CDR3 region: CASSAIPSTGWEQFF. In DNA, the CDR3 is TGTGCCAGCAGCGCCATCCCATCAACTGGATGGGAGCAGTTCTTC. The chain employs TRBV9 and TRBJ2-1; D ambiguous. V was clipped by 3 bases and J by 10 bases, with 20 bases between them. The CDR3 has 15 amino acids. Germline CDR1 SGDLS, CDR2 YYNGEE.

The chain recombines TRBV20-1 with TRBJ2-3; 8 bases are a match to TRBD1. V lost 3 bases and J lost 4; bases outside the gene matches: 6. The CDR3 has 14 residues. Germline V gene sequence: CDR1 DFQATT, CDR2 SNEGSKA (reference sequence). The CDR3, as DNA: TGCAGTGCTAGGAAGACAGGGGACGCAGATACGCAGTATTTT. Its translation: CSARKTGDADTQYF.

V and J are TRBV3-1 and TRBJ2-7, with 9 bases fitting TRBD2. V was clipped by 4 bases and J by 0 bases; unmatched bases: 4. The CDR3 contains 15 residues. Per the germline V gene, CDR1 is LGHDT and CDR2 is YNNKEL (reference sequence). The CDR3 nucleotides read TGTGCCAGCAGCCGGGTAGCGGGGGACTCCTACGAGCAGTACTTC. Amino acids: CASSRVAGDSYEQYF.

This chain uses TRBV20-1 with TRBJ2-5, with 9 bases matching TRBD2. The CDR3 covers 15 residues. Germline-derived CDR1 and CDR2 are DFQATT and SNEGSKA (reference sequence). The V and J ends lost 0 bases and 5 bases, in that order; junction bases with no gene match: 7. The CDR3 region is CSAREGSGSGETQYF. The CDR3 DNA sequence: TGCAGTGCTAGAGAAGGTAGCGGGAGCGGGGAGACCCAGTACTTC.

This clonotype appeared a single time. V and J are TRBV6-5 and TRBJ2-1; 9 bases match TRBD2. The CDR3 length is 13 residues. Per the germline V gene, CDR1 is MNHEY and CDR2 is SVGAGI. Unmatched junction bases numbered 8, after V lost 8 bases and J lost 9 bases. The CDR3 sequence is CASAKGLAFEQFF. The CDR3 nucleotides read TGTGCCAGCGCCAAGGGACTAGCTTTTGAGCAGTTCTTC.

This clonotype was seen just once. The gene calls are TRBV5-1 and TRBJ1-6, with TRBD1 as a possible D gene (6 bases). Germline loops: CDR1 SGHRS, CDR2 YFSETQ. Trimming removed 1 base from V and 5 bases from J, with 10 bases in between. The CDR3 runs to 15 residues. Here the CDR3 DNA reads TGCGCCAGCAGCTTGACAGGGTCCCATAATTCACCCCTCCACTTT. Its protein product is CASSLTGSHNSPLHF.

The J gene is TRBJ1-1, the V gene TRBV19; D remains ambiguous. The CDR3 consists of 13 residues. Trimming removed 4 bases at V and 8 bases at J, with 14 bases between. Germline assignment: CDR1 LNHDA and CDR2 SQIVND (reference sequence). CDR3: CASSRPFENEAFF. In nucleotides, the CDR3 is TGTGCCAGTAGTAGGCCTTTTGAAAACGAAGCTTTCTTT.

This clonotype was recorded once. The rearrangement uses TRBV5-1 and TRBJ1-1, with D maybe TRBD1 (5 bases). Germline CDR1 is SGHRS and CDR2 is YFSETQ. There are 14 residues in the CDR3. The V and J ends lost 4 bases and 0 bases respectively, with 10 bases between them. The CDR3 region has the DNA TGCGCCAGCAGCGAGGGACCACTGAACACTGAAGCTTTCTTT. Its translation: CASSEGPLNTEAFF.

The chain employs TRBV6-1 and TRBJ1-3; unclear D gene. V was trimmed by 1 base and J by 0 bases, leaving 4 bases between them. The CDR3 runs to 14 residues. Germline V gene data show CDR1 as MNHNS and CDR2 as SASEGT. The DNA for the CDR3 is TGTGCCAGCAGTGAAGTCGGCTCTGGAAACACCATATATTTT. Translation: CASSEVGSGNTIYF.

A single count supports this clonotype. The rearrangement joins TRBV20-1 to TRBJ2-1; D is unresolved. CDR3 length: 15 amino acids. Per germline, CDR1 DFQATT and CDR2 SNEGSKA (reference sequence). The V and J ends lost 3 bases and 7 bases respectively, with 19 bases between them. The chain's CDR3 is CSARSTRRALNEQFF. CDR3 DNA: TGCAGTGCTAGGAGTACTCGACGCGCCTTGAATGAGCAGTTCTTC.

The chain has TRBV19 and TRBJ2-5; the D gene is possibly TRBD1 (5 bases). This CDR3 is 14 amino acids long. Germline lookup yields CDR1 LNHDA and CDR2 SQIVND (reference sequence). The ends were cut back, 3 bases at V and 0 bases at J, with 8 bases in the middle. The CDR3 spells CASSMTDYQETQYF. Here the CDR3 DNA reads TGTGCCAGTAGTATGACAGACTACCAAGAGACCCAGTACTTC.

The chain employs TRBV18 and TRBJ2-3, with D unresolved. V shed 6 bases and J shed 5 bases, with 15 bases lying between them. Per the germline V gene, CDR1 is KGHSH and CDR2 is LQKENI. CDR3 length: 14 residues. CDR3 residues: CASSPEGLRDTQYF. The CDR3 DNA sequence: TGTGCCAGCTCCCCGGAAGGGTTGAGAGATACGCAGTATTTT.

The chain uses TRBV20-1 and TRBJ1-2; D is uncertain. Germline lookup yields CDR1 DFQATT and CDR2 SNEGSKA (reference sequence). CDR3 length: 10 residues. Trimming took 2 bases from V and 5 from J, leaving 3 bases between them. The CDR3 is CSARQYGYTF. In DNA, the CDR3 is TGCAGTGCTAGACAGTATGGCTACACCTTC.

V is TRBV5-6 and J is TRBJ2-3; TRBD1 matches 8 bases. The CDR3 consists of 16 residues. V shed 4 bases and J 3 bases; nucleotides not matched to a gene: 10. Germline V gives CDR1 SGHDT, CDR2 YYEEEE. The CDR3 DNA sequence: TGTGCCAGCAGCCTAACCCAGGGGGCTAGGACAGATACGCAGTATTTT. Protein: CASSLTQGARTDTQYF.

The chain combines TRBV29-1 with TRBJ1-1; D remains ambiguous. The ends were cut back, 3 bases at V and 2 bases at J, with 7 bases in the middle. Germline V CDR1 and CDR2: SQVTM, ANQGSEA. This CDR3 comprises 12 residues. CDR3: CSVDQSNTEAFF. CDR3 bases: TGCAGCGTTGACCAGTCCAACACTGAAGCTTTCTTT.

This rearrangement joins TRBV9 to TRBJ2-2, with D possibly TRBD2 on 6 matching bases. The CDR3 has 14 residues. Trimming removed 2 bases from V and 7 bases from J, with 12 bases in between. CDR1 and CDR2 (germline): SGDLS, YYNGEE. CDR3 sequence (DNA): TGTGCCAGCAGCGTGTTAACCGGGGGCGGGGAGCTGTTTTTT. It is translated as CASSVLTGGGELFF.

This sequence joins TRBV5-4 and TRBJ2-5, with no clear D. This CDR3 has 12 residues. Per the germline V gene, CDR1 is SGHNT and CDR2 is YYREEE (reference sequence). With 4 bases removed from V and 5 bases from J, the gap between germline ends came to 9 bases. CDR3 residues: CASSLSSETQYF. The CDR3 coding sequence is TGTGCCAGCAGCCTATCCTCCGAGACCCAGTACTTC.

The chain carries TRBV20-1 and TRBJ2-3; tentatively, D is TRBD2 (5 bases). CDR3 size: 14 residues. Germline values: CDR1 DFQATT, CDR2 SNEGSKA (reference sequence). V was cut by 5 bases and J by 0 bases, with 12 bases left in between. CDR3 DNA: TGCAGTGCTGACCCAACGGGGAGCACAGATACGCAGTATTTT. As protein: CSADPTGSTDTQYF.

This clonotype was observed a single time. The J gene is TRBJ2-6, the V gene TRBV6-2 or TRBV6-3; D not resolved. This CDR3 spans 12 amino acids. V was clipped by 6 bases and J by 4 bases, with 4 bases between them. CDR1 and CDR2 (germline): MNHEY, SVGEGT. Here the CDR3 reads CASSAGANVLTF. The CDR3, as DNA: TGTGCCAGCAGCGCGGGGGCCAACGTCCTGACTTTC.

This chain connects TRBV2 to TRBJ1-2; D is uncertain. The CDR3 is made up of 12 amino acids. The V gene's germline CDR1 is SNHLY and CDR2 FYNNEI. V lost 4 bases and J lost 4, with 7 bases in between. CDR3 protein: CASSGGRYGYTF. The CDR3 DNA reads TGTGCCAGCAGTGGAGGCCGCTATGGCTACACCTTC.

The J gene is TRBJ1-1, the V gene TRBV27, with D tentatively TRBD1 (5 bases). CDR1 is MNHEY and CDR2 is SMNVEV in the germline V gene (reference sequence). Trimming removed 7 bases from V and 7 bases from J, with 13 bases in between. This CDR3 is 12 amino acids long. The CDR3 DNA sequence: TGTGCCAGCACTATACTCAGGGTTGAAGCTTTCTTT. The encoded protein is CASTILRVEAFF.

This clonotype was detected only once. This chain connects TRBV20-1 to TRBJ2-5; D not certain. The CDR3 covers 12 residues. V lost 6 bases and J lost 2, with 10 bases in between. Germline V gene data show CDR1 as DFQATT and CDR2 as SNEGSKA (reference sequence). The CDR3 here is CSAPWQQETQYF. The CDR3 DNA sequence: TGCAGTGCGCCCTGGCAACAAGAGACCCAGTACTTC.

The genes are TRBV9 and TRBJ1-2, with TRBD1 as a possible D gene (5 bases). Trimming took 0 bases from V and 4 from J, leaving 13 bases between them. CDR1 and CDR2 (germline): SGDLS, YYNGEE. This CDR3 is 15 amino acids long. The CDR3 nucleotides read TGTGCCAGCAGCGTAGGTTCAGGGATCTCCTATGGCTACACCTTC. It translates to CASSVGSGISYGYTF.

The J gene is TRBJ2-7, the V gene TRBV20-1; D remains unclear. Germline lookup yields CDR1 DFQATT and CDR2 SNEGSKA (reference sequence). The germline V and J ends were trimmed by 0 bases and 3 bases, with 12 bases remaining between them. The CDR3 is made up of 14 amino acids. CDR3 bases: TGCAGTGCTAGAGATGGCAGGTCCATCTACGAGCAGTACTTC. Protein: CSARDGRSIYEQYF.

The gene calls are TRBV29-1 and TRBJ1-1; the D is unclear. Trimming took off 6 bases at V and 1 base at J, with 15 bases between the two ends. This CDR3 has 14 amino acids. From germline, CDR1 is SQVTM and CDR2 ANQGSEA. CDR3 sequence: CSVETRLSNTEAFF. In DNA, the CDR3 is TGCAGCGTGGAGACCCGGCTGTCGAACACTGAAGCTTTCTTT.